This T cell receptor (beta chain) was identified during a study of T cell responses to AZD1222 COVID-19 vaccine (TCRdb year 2021). Background on the whole study: AZD1222 recipients whose second dose came at about 4 weeks and those whose second dose came at about 12 weeks were combined into one group, since spike-specific TCR depth and breadth did not differ between the two schedules. Trial participants were enrolled by age into 18-55, 56-69 and 70-plus year subgroups, with about 150, 28 and 57 TCR-sequenced participants respectively. TCR sequencing was performed for about 250 trial participants, of whom 207 were given two doses of AZD1222 and some 26 were given two doses of MenACWY control vaccine.

The meaning of the sample's time point label: baseline before first vaccination. Samples from vaccinated people were obtained from the UK trials COV001 and COV002, which included a single-blind randomized controlled phase 2/3 trial of AZD1222 (ChAdOx1 nCoV-19) in healthy adults. Trial participant PBMC samples were collected at day 0 and day 28 after the second dose for TCRbeta chain sequencing. Turning to this clone: What antigen it recognizes has not been identified. Per-base quality was not reported, and no clone a single base away is much larger than it.

The CDR3 regions of human TCRbeta chains were subjected to immunosequencing. The study's own analysis went as follows. Repertoire TCRs were checked for matches against a reference library of SARS-CoV-2-specific TCRs that had been generated using the MIRA antigen-specificity platform. Breadth meant the fraction of unique TCRs that were SARS-CoV-2-associated, whereas depth meant the fraction of total T cells that were SARS-CoV-2-associated. Using the MIRA data, each spike-specific TCR was assigned both to the spike region to which the TCR was reactive and to a CD4 or CD8 class. Log10-transformed breadth and depth values were compared by one-way ANOVA with Sidak's multiple comparisons tests. TCRdb took this table from immuneACCESS and kept in-frame rearrangements with V and J called. Such tables lack part of the clones; where checked against another copy, unresolved V genes explain under half of the gap, and the rest is unexplained. V, J and clone size are those of that table, while D and trimming were read from the DNA. Present in this sample are around 160,000 clones, around nine tenths of which were seen just once. More than 5.5% of the sample is held by the ten biggest clonotypes.

V drops 1 base and J drops 0 bases, leaving 7 bases in between. CDR1 LNHDA and CDR2 SQIVND are derived from the germline V gene (reference sequence). The CDR3, cysteine through phenylalanine, is 15 amino acids long. CDR3 DNA only is kept here, 45 bases in frame from base 1. Study-wide conclusions, independent of this receptor: Reportedly, almost half of the unique spike-specific TCRs recognized epitopes lying outside the regions that are mutated in the B.1.351 and B.1.1.7 variants. After two AZD1222 doses, both the breadth and the depth of spike-specific TCRs were significantly higher than at day 0 and than in MenACWY recipients. Only five to seven AZD1222 recipients were SARS-CoV-2 seropositive at baseline, limiting conclusions about previously exposed vaccinees. The whole spike protein was spanned by vaccine-associated CD4 TCRs, and dominant responses were seen in regions 160-218 and 743-854. Participants were mostly white British, with more females than males. The authors suggested clonal diversity may have been underestimated. In the small 56-69-year group, the increase in depth fell short of significance, most likely because of low power. Because no day 14 peak-response samples were available, repertoires were characterized only after the peak T cell response.

The TCR originated in an adult in good health. The rearranged segments are TRBV19 and TRBJ1-3, with no confident D gene call. The sample was peripheral blood, taken on day 0 of AZD1222 vaccination. CDR3 protein: CASSIGANSGNTIYF. The DNA sequence is as follows: TGTGCCAGTAGTATAGGGGCGAACTCTGGAAACACCATATATTTT.